This is a list of T cell receptor beta chains from one sample in a study of blood T cell repertoires in COVID-19. The table came from immunoSEQ multiplex PCR; TCRdb's copy has only in-frame clones and leaves some out. The sample carries 270,000 or so clones, 85% recorded once. Sequencing was carried out using peripheral blood. These receptors came from a human donor in a cohort sampled during active COVID-19. The CDR3 runs from the conserved cysteine through the conserved F or W. The D gene is left open where the match is weak. Clone size is given for some rows only: seen once, a few or many times, or a class if the clone is expanded.

TRBJ2-1,.,TRBV4-1,TRBD2,TGCGCCAGCAGCCGGACTAGCGGAGGGGGCAATGAGCAGTTCTTC,CASSRTSGGGNEQFF
TRBJ2-7,.,TRBV6-4,TRBD2,TGTGCCAGCACTGAGAGCCTAGCGGGAAGTGGCTACGAGCAGTACTTC,CASTESLAGSGYEQYF
TRBJ2-3,.,TRBV9,.,TGTGCCAGCAGCGTAGCGTCTAGCGGCACAGATACGCAGTATTTT,CASSVASSGTDTQYF
TRBJ2-1,.,TRBV6-6,TRBD2,TGTGCCAGCAGTCGAGAATGGGCTAGCGGCTACAATGAGCAGTTCTTC,CASSREWASGYNEQFF
TRBJ1-1,few,TRBV6-5,TRBD1,TGTGCCAGCAGCGAGACAGGGACCAACACTGAAGCTTTCTTT,CASSETGTNTEAFF
TRBJ1-1,.,TRBV18,.,TGTGCCAGCTCACCGCGTGGGGCGATGAACACTGAAGCTTTCTTT,CASSPRGAMNTEAFF
TRBJ2-1,.,TRBV24-1,.,TGTGCCACCAGTGATCTCGGACAAGGCAATGAGCAGTTCTTC,CATSDLGQGNEQFF
TRBJ1-1,many,TRBV6-1,TRBD1,TGTGCCAGCAGTGCGCCAGGGGGCCTTAGGAGTACTGAAGCTTTCTTT,CASSAPGGLRSTEAFF
TRBJ1-6,.,TRBV28,.,TGTGCCAGCAGTTTAGCTGCCCAGGGGCCGGATTCACCCCTCCACTTT,CASSLAAQGPDSPLHF
TRBJ1-6,.,TRBV7-3,.,TGTGCCAGCAGCTCTCCCCCTGGCCCCCTCCACTTT,CASSSPPGPLHF
TRBJ2-2,.,TRBV11-2,TRBD1,TGTGCCAGCAGCTTAGCTGGACAGGGTATCAGCGGGGAGCTGTTTTTT,CASSLAGQGISGELFF
TRBJ1-1,.,TRBV29-1,.,TGCAGCGTCCGAGGGGGGAACACTGAAGCTTTCTTT,CSVRGGNTEAFF
TRBJ1-2,.,TRBV5-1,TRBD1,TGCGCCAGCAGCTCACAGGGGGACTATGGCTACACCTTC,CASSSQGDYGYTF
TRBJ1-2,many,TRBV3-1/TRBV3-2,.,TGTGCCAGCAGCCAAGATGGGAGGGCCCTCTCGGGGGGCTATGGCTACACCTTC,CASSQDGRALSGGYGYTF
TRBJ1-2,.,TRBV19,.,TGTGCCAGTAGTCTCGGACAGCTTAACTATGGCTACACCTTC,CASSLGQLNYGYTF
TRBJ2-1,.,TRBV12-3/TRBV12-4,.,TGTGCCAGCGGTTTACCCGTTGAGCAGTTCTTC,CASGLPVEQFF
TRBJ2-5,.,TRBV18,TRBD1,TGTGCCAGCTCACAGAGACAGGGAAATCGAGAGACCCAGTACTTC,CASSQRQGNRETQYF
TRBJ2-1,.,TRBV28,TRBD2,TGTGCCAGCAGTCTGCTGGGGGTAGCGGGAGGAAATGAGCAGTTCTTC,CASSLLGVAGGNEQFF
TRBJ2-3,.,TRBV29-1,TRBD1,TGCAGCGTTGGGAAGGGACAGTCTAGCACAGATACGCAGTATTTT,CSVGKGQSSTDTQYF
TRBJ1-5,once,TRBV18,.,TGTGCCAGCTCAGGAGGGTATAGCAATCAGCCCCAGCATTTT,CASSGGYSNQPQHF
TRBJ2-5,.,TRBV18,TRBD2,TGTGCCAGCTCACCCGGGACTAGCGGCCAAGAGACCCAGTACTTC,CASSPGTSGQETQYF
TRBJ2-1,once,TRBV5-1,TRBD1,TGCGCCAGCAGCTCGGACAGGGAAGCCAATGAGCAGTTCTTC,CASSSDREANEQFF
TRBJ2-7,few,TRBV10-3,TRBD1,TGTGCCATCAGTGACCGCGACAGGGAGTCCTACGAGCAGTACTTC,CAISDRDRESYEQYF
TRBJ2-1,once,TRBV6-2/TRBV6-3,.,TGTGCCAGCAGTTACTTAGGGAGGTCGGAGCAGTTCTTC,CASSYLGRSEQFF
TRBJ2-3,once,TRBV7-9,.,TGTGCCAGCAGCTTCTACGGTGGGCCAGCTAGCACAGATACGCAGTATTTT,CASSFYGGPASTDTQYF
TRBJ2-6,.,TRBV5-4,.,TGTGCCAGTTTGGGAACCGACAGCTCTGGGGCCAACGTCCTGACTTTC,CASLGTDSSGANVLTF
TRBJ2-5,.,TRBV5-1,TRBD2,TGCGCCAGCAGCTTGGAGATGACTAGCGGCGGGGCCCAGTACTTC,CASSLEMTSGGAQYF
TRBJ1-5,.,TRBV12-3/TRBV12-4,.,TGTGCCAGCAGTTTAAGGGAGGGACAGCCCCAGCATTTT,CASSLREGQPQHF
TRBJ2-2,.,TRBV5-5,.,TGTGCCAGCAGCCTCCCCCAGGGAGCGGGCGTGGTGGGGGAGCTGTTTTTT,CASSLPQGAGVVGELFF
TRBJ2-1,.,TRBV2,TRBD2,TGTGCCAGCAGCCTGGGGGGGGGACTCGTCAATGAGCAGTTCTTC,CASSLGGGLVNEQFF
TRBJ2-3,.,TRBV14,.,TGTGCCAGCAGCCGATATAGACTAGTCACAGATACGCAGTATTTT,CASSRYRLVTDTQYF
TRBJ1-3,few,TRBV5-1,.,TGCGCCAGCAGCTTGGCCTCCGGAAACACCATATATTTT,CASSLASGNTIYF
TRBJ2-3,.,TRBV7-9,TRBD2,TGTGCCAGCAGCCCCGGACTAGCGGGAGGAGTCACAGATACGCAGTATTTT,CASSPGLAGGVTDTQYF
TRBJ1-5,.,TRBV25-1,TRBD1,TGTGCCAGCAGTGAAACAGGGGGCGCGTATCAGCCCCAGCATTTT,CASSETGGAYQPQHF
TRBJ2-2,.,TRBV6-5,TRBD1,TGTGCCAGTCGTGACAGGGCCCTAACCGGGGAGCTGTTTTTT,CASRDRALTGELFF
TRBJ1-5,.,TRBV30,TRBD1,TGTGCCTGGACAGGGGGCTACAATCAGCCCCAGCATTTT,CAWTGGYNQPQHF